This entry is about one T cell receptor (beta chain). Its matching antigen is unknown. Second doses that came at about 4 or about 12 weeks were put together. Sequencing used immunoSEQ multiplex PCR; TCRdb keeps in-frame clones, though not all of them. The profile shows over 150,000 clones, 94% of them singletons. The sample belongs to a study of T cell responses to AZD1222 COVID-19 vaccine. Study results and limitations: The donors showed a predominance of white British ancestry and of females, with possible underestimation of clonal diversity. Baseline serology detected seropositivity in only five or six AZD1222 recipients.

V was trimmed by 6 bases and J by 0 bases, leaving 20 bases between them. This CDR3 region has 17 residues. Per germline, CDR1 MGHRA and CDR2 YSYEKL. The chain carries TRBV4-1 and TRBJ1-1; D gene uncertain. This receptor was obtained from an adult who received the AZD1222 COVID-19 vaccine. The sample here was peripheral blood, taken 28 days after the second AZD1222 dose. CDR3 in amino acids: CASSHGVPVLMNTEAFF. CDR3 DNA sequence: TGCGCCAGCAGTCATGGGGTTCCGGTCCTCATGAACACTGAAGCTTTCTTT.